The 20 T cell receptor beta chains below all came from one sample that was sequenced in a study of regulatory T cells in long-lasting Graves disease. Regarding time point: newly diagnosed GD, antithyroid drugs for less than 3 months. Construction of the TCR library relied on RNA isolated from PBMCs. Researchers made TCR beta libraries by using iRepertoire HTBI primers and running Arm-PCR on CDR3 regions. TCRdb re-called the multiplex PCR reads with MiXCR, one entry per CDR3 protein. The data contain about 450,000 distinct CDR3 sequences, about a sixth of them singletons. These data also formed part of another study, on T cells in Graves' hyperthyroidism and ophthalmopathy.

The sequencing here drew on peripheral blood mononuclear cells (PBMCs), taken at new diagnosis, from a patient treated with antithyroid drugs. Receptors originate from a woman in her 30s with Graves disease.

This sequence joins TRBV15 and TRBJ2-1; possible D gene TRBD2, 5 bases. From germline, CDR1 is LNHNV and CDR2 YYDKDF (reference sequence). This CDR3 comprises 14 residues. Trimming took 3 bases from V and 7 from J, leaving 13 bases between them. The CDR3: CATSRYNSGNEQFF. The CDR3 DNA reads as TGTGCCACCAGCAGGTACAACTCGGGGAATGAGCAGTTCTTC.

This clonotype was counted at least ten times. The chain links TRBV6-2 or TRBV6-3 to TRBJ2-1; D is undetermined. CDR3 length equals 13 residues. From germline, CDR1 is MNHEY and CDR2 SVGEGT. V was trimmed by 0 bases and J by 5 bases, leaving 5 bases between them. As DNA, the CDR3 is TGTGCCAGCAGTTACTCGTTGAACAATGAGCAGTTCTTC. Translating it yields CASSYSLNNEQFF.

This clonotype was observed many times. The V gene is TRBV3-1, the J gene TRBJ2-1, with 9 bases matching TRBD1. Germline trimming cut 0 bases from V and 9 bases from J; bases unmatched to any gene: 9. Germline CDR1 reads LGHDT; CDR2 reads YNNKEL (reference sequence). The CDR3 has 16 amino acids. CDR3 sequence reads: CASSQDGTGLSSEQFF. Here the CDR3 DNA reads TGTGCCAGCAGCCAAGACGGGACAGGGTTAAGTAGTGAGCAGTTCTTC.

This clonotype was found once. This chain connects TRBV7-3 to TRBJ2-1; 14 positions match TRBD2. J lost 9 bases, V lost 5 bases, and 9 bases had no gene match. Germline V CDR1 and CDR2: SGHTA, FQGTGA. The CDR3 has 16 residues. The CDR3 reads CASSLGTSGSIVEQFF. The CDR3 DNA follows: TGTGCCAGCAGCCTGGGGACTAGCGGGAGCATTGTTGAGCAGTTCTTC.

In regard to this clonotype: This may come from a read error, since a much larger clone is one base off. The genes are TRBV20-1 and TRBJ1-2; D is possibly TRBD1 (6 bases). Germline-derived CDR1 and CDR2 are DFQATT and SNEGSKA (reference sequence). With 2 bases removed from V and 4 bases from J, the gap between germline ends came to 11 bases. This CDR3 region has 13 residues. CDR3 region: CSARRGGGYGYTF. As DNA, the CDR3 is TGCAGTGCTAGACGCGGGGGCGGCTATGGCTACACCTTC.

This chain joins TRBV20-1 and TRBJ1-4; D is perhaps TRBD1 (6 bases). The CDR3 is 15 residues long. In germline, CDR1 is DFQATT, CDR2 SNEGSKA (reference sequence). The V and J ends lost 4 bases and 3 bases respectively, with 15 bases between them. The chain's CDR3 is CSATLGQTSNEKLFF. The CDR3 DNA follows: TGCAGTGCTACCCTCGGACAGACGTCTAATGAAAAACTGTTTTTT.

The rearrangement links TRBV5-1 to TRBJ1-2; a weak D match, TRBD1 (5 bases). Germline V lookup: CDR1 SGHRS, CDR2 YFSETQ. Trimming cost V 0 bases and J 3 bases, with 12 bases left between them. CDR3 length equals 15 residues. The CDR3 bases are TGCGCCAGCAGCTTGGATGGGGCAGCGTACTATGGCTACACCTTC. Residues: CASSLDGAAYYGYTF.

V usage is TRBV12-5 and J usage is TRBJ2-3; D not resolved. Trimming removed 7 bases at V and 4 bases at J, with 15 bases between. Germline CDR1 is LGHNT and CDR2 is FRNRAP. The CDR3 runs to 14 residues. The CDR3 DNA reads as TGTGCTAGTGCTCCATTCGGGCCCGCAGATACGCAGTATTTT. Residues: CASAPFGPADTQYF.

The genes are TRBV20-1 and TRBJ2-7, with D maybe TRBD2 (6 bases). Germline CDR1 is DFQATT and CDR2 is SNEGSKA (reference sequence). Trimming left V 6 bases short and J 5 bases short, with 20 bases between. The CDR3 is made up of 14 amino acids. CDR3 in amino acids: CSAPPPRGRNEQYF. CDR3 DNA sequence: TGCAGTGCCCCCCCCCCGCGGGGAAGGAACGAGCAGTACTTC.

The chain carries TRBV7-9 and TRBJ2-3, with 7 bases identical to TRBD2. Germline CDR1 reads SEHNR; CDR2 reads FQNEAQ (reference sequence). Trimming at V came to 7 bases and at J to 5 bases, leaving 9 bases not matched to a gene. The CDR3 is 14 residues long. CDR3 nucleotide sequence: TGTGCCAGCAACTTTGGGACTACGGGAGATACGCAGTATTTT. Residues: CASNFGTTGDTQYF.

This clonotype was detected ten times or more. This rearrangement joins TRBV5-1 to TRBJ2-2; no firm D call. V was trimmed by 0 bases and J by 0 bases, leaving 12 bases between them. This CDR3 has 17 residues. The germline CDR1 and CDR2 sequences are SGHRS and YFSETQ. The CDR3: CASSLAADSANTGELFF. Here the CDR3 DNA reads TGCGCCAGCAGCTTGGCCGCTGACTCCGCGAACACCGGGGAGCTGTTTTTT.

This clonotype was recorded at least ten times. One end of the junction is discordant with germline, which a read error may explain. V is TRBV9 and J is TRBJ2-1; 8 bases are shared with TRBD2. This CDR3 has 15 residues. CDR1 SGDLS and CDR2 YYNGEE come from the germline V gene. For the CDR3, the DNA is TGCGCCAGCAGCGGGAGCGGGAGCTCCTACAATGAGCAGTTCTTC. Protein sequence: CASSGSGSSYNEQFF.

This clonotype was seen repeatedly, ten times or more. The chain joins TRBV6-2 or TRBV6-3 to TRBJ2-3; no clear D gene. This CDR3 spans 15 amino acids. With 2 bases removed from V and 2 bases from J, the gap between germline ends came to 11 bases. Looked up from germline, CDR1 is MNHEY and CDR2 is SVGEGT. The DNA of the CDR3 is TGTGCCAGCAGTTACCAGGCAGCCTCCACAGATACGCAGTATTTT. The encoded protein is CASSYQAASTDTQYF.

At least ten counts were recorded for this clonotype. The CDR3 spells CATSDPTGRPGETQYF. The CDR3 bases are TGTGCCACCAGTGATCCTACCGGGCGCCCCGGAGAGACCCAGTACTTC. The genes are TRBV24-1 and TRBJ2-5, with no clear D. Trimming left V 3 bases short and J 4 bases short, with 17 bases between. The germline gives CDR1 KGHDR, CDR2 SFDVKD. CDR3 length: 16 residues.

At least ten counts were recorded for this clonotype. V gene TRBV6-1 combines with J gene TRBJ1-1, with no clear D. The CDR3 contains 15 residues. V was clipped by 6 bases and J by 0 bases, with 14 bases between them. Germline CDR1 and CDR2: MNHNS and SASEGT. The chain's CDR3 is CASRPPGRVNTEAFF. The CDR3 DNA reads TGTGCCAGCAGGCCACCAGGACGGGTGAACACTGAAGCTTTCTTT.

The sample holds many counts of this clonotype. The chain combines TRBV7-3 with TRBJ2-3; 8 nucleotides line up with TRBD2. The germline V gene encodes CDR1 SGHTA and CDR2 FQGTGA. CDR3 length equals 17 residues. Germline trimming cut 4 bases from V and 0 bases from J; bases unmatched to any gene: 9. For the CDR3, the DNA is TGTGCCAGCAGCTCCGGCGGGGGGAGCCCTAGCACAGATACGCAGTATTTT. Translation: CASSSGGGSPSTDTQYF.

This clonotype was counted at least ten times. The CDR3 spells CASSPFLRQGYTF. CDR3 bases: TGTGCCAGCAGCCCATTTCTAAGGCAGGGCTACACCTTC. The chain uses TRBV7-2 and TRBJ1-2, with D unresolved. CDR1 is SGHTA, CDR2 FQGNSA, per germline. Trimming shortened V by 5 bases and J by 8 bases, and 15 bases separated the two germline ends. This CDR3 has 13 residues.

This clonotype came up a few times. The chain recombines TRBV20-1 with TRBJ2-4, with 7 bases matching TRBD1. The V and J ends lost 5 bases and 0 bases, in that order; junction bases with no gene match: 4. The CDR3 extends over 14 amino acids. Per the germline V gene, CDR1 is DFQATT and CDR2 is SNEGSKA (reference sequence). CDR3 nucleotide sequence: TGCAGTGCTGAGACAGGGCTAGCCAAAAACATTCAGTACTTC. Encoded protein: CSAETGLAKNIQYF.

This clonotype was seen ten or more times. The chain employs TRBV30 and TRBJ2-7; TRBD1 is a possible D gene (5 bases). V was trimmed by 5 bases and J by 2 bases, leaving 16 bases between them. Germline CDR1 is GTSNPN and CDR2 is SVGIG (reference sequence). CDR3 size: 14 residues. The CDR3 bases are TGTGCCTGGGGGGCATCGGCGCTTCCCTACGAGCAGTACTTC. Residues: CAWGASALPYEQYF.

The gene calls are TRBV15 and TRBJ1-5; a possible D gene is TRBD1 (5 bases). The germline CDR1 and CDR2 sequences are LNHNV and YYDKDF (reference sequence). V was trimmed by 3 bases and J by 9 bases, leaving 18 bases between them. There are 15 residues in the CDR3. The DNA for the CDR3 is TGTGCCACCAGCAGCCCGGGAAGAGGGGATCCGCCCCAGCATTTT. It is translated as CATSSPGRGDPPQHF.